The rows below give T cell receptor beta chains drawn from one sample of a study of blood T cell repertoires in COVID-19. TCRdb keeps only in-frame clones here, not all; method: immunoSEQ multiplex PCR. The table has some 200,000 clones, about 90% seen once; the top ten hold approximately 2.2%. Sequenced: PBMCs or T cells enriched from blood (not recorded which). The receptors stem from a woman younger than 45 who had recovered from COVID-19. Each CDR3 is given with its conserved first and last residue. The D gene is left open where the match is weak. Clone size is shown for a subset of rows, as once, few, many or a class of expanded clone.

CDR3aa: CASSEAFTSGGKGTDTQYF
CDR3nt: TGTGCCAGCAGTGAAGCATTTACTAGCGGGGGCAAAGGCACAGATACGCAGTATTTT
d_gene: TRBD2
v_gene: TRBV6-1
abundance: -
len: 19
j_gene: TRBJ2-3

CDR3aa: CASSLEGVGQDPEATYEQYF
CDR3nt: TGTGCCAGCAGCTTAGAGGGCGTTGGACAGGACCCCGAAGCTACCTACGAGCAGTACTTC
d_gene: TRBD1
v_gene: TRBV11-3
abundance: -
len: 20
j_gene: TRBJ2-7

CDR3aa: CASRPGQSYEQYF
CDR3nt: TGTGCCAGCAGGCCGGGACAGTCCTACGAGCAGTACTTC
d_gene: TRBD1
v_gene: TRBV5-4
abundance: few
len: 13
j_gene: TRBJ2-7

CDR3aa: CASSLGLAGVETQYF
CDR3nt: TGTGCCAGCAGCTTAGGACTAGCGGGAGTCGAGACCCAGTACTTC
d_gene: TRBD2
v_gene: TRBV11-3
abundance: -
len: 15
j_gene: TRBJ2-5

CDR3aa: CASSLELGAWTEAFF
CDR3nt: TGTGCCAGCAGCTTAGAGTTGGGGGCATGGACTGAAGCTTTCTTT
d_gene: -
v_gene: TRBV7-2
abundance: few
len: 15
j_gene: TRBJ1-1

CDR3aa: CASTPGGWTTGELFF
CDR3nt: TGTGCCAGCACACCGGGAGGGTGGACCACCGGGGAGCTGTTTTTT
d_gene: TRBD2
v_gene: TRBV7-8
abundance: -
len: 15
j_gene: TRBJ2-2

CDR3aa: CASSYFKDSYYGYTF
CDR3nt: TGTGCCAGCAGTTACTTTAAGGACAGCTACTATGGCTACACCTTC
d_gene: -
v_gene: TRBV6-5
abundance: -
len: 15
j_gene: TRBJ1-2

CDR3aa: CASSQGDRGGEKLFF
CDR3nt: TGCGCCAGCAGCCAAGGGGACAGGGGAGGGGAAAAACTGTTTTTT
d_gene: TRBD1
v_gene: TRBV4-3
abundance: -
len: 15
j_gene: TRBJ1-4

CDR3aa: CASSTAGANYGYTF
CDR3nt: TGTGCCAGCAGCACCGCGGGGGCTAACTATGGCTACACCTTC
d_gene: -
v_gene: TRBV7-9
abundance: -
len: 14
j_gene: TRBJ1-2

CDR3aa: CASSTTGGTYGYTF
CDR3nt: TGTGCCAGCAGTACTACCGGGGGAACCTATGGCTACACCTTC
d_gene: -
v_gene: TRBV28
abundance: -
len: 14
j_gene: TRBJ1-2

CDR3aa: CASSSPSGGVATDTQYF
CDR3nt: TGCGCCAGCAGCTCGCCCAGCGGGGGAGTCGCCACAGATACGCAGTATTTT
d_gene: TRBD2
v_gene: TRBV5-1
abundance: -
len: 17
j_gene: TRBJ2-3

CDR3aa: CASSLIGDGQPQHF
CDR3nt: TGTGCCAGCAGTTTAATAGGGGATGGTCAGCCCCAGCATTTT
d_gene: -
v_gene: TRBV28
abundance: -
len: 14
j_gene: TRBJ1-5

CDR3aa: CSASPSGYRSGNTIYF
CDR3nt: TGCAGTGCTAGTCCGTCCGGGTATCGCTCTGGAAACACCATATATTTT
d_gene: -
v_gene: TRBV20-1
abundance: -
len: 16
j_gene: TRBJ1-3

CDR3aa: CASSYHRVSSYEQYF
CDR3nt: TGTGCCAGCAGTTACCACAGGGTTAGCTCCTACGAGCAGTACTTC
d_gene: -
v_gene: TRBV6-2/TRBV6-3
abundance: -
len: 15
j_gene: TRBJ2-7

CDR3aa: CASSVADSLIYGYTF
CDR3nt: TGTGCCAGCAGCGTAGCGGACAGCTTGATCTATGGCTACACCTTC
d_gene: -
v_gene: TRBV9
abundance: -
len: 15
j_gene: TRBJ1-2

CDR3aa: CASSLPQFFTDTQYF
CDR3nt: TGTGCCAGCAGCTTGCCCCAGTTTTTCACAGATACGCAGTATTTT
d_gene: -
v_gene: TRBV5-8
abundance: -
len: 15
j_gene: TRBJ2-3

CDR3aa: CASSNRGSTEAFF
CDR3nt: TGTGCCAGCAGTAATAGGGGGAGCACTGAAGCTTTCTTT
d_gene: -
v_gene: TRBV6-2/TRBV6-3
abundance: -
len: 13
j_gene: TRBJ1-1

CDR3aa: CAWSVRGGRNTIYF
CDR3nt: TGTGCCTGGAGTGTACGGGGGGGTAGAAACACCATATATTTT
d_gene: -
v_gene: TRBV30
abundance: -
len: 14
j_gene: TRBJ1-3

CDR3aa: CASSSSGYNQPQHF
CDR3nt: TGTGCCAGCAGCTCCTCGGGATACAATCAGCCCCAGCATTTT
d_gene: -
v_gene: TRBV5-8
abundance: -
len: 14
j_gene: TRBJ1-5

CDR3aa: CASSPLGYTAGNTIYF
CDR3nt: TGTGCCAGCAGCCCCCTCGGTTATACGGCTGGAAACACCATATATTTT
d_gene: -
v_gene: TRBV7-2
abundance: -
len: 16
j_gene: TRBJ1-3

CDR3aa: CASSRDLSGSSYNEQFF
CDR3nt: TGCGCCAGCAGCCGAGACCTTAGCGGCAGCTCCTACAATGAGCAGTTCTTC
d_gene: -
v_gene: TRBV4-3
abundance: few
len: 17
j_gene: TRBJ2-1

CDR3aa: CATRDRVDEKLFF
CDR3nt: TGTGCCACTAGGGACAGGGTGGATGAAAAACTGTTTTTT
d_gene: TRBD1
v_gene: TRBV10-3
abundance: -
len: 13
j_gene: TRBJ1-4

CDR3aa: CASSQGQANTEAFF
CDR3nt: TGCGCCAGCAGCCAGGGACAGGCGAACACTGAAGCTTTCTTT
d_gene: TRBD1
v_gene: TRBV5-1
abundance: -
len: 14
j_gene: TRBJ1-1

CDR3aa: CATGGTGVYNEQFF
CDR3nt: TGTGCCACGGGAGGGACAGGGGTTTACAATGAGCAGTTCTTC
d_gene: TRBD1
v_gene: TRBV24-1
abundance: -
len: 14
j_gene: TRBJ2-1

CDR3aa: CASSLDIREYEQYF
CDR3nt: TGTGCCAGCAGCTTAGACATCCGGGAATACGAGCAGTACTTC
d_gene: -
v_gene: TRBV11-2
abundance: once
len: 14
j_gene: TRBJ2-7

CDR3aa: CASSSRRNQPQHF
CDR3nt: TGTGCCAGCAGCTCACGGAGAAATCAGCCCCAGCATTTT
d_gene: -
v_gene: TRBV7-2
abundance: -
len: 13
j_gene: TRBJ1-5